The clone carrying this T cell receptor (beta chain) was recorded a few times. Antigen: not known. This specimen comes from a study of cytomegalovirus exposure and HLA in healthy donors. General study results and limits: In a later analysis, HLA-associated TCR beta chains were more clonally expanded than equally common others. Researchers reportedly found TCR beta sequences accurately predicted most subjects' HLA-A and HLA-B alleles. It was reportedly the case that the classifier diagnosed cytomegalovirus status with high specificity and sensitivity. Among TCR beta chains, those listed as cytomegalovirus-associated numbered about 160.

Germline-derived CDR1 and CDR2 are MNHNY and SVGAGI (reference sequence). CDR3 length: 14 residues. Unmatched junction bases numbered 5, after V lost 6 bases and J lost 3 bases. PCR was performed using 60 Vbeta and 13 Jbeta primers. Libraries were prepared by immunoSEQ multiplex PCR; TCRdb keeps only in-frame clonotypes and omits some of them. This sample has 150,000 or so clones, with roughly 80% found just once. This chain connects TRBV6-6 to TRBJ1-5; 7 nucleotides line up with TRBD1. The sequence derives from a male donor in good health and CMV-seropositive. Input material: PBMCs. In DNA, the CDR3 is TGTGCCAGCAGCACGACAGGGAACAATCAGCCCCAGCATTTT. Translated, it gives CASSTTGNNQPQHF.